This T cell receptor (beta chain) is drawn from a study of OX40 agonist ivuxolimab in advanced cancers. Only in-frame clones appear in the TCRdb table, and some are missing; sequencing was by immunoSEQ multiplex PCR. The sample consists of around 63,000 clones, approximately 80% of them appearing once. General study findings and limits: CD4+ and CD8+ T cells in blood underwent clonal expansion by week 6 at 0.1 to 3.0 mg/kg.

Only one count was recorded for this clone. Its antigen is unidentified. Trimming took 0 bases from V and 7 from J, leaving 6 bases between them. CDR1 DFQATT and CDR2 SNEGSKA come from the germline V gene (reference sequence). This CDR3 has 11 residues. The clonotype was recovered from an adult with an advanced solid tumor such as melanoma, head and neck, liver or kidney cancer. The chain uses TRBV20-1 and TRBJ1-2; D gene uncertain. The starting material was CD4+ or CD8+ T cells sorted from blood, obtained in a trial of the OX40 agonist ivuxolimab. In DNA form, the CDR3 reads TGCAGTGCTAGAGAGGGCGGTGGCTACACCTTC. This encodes CSAREGGGYTF.